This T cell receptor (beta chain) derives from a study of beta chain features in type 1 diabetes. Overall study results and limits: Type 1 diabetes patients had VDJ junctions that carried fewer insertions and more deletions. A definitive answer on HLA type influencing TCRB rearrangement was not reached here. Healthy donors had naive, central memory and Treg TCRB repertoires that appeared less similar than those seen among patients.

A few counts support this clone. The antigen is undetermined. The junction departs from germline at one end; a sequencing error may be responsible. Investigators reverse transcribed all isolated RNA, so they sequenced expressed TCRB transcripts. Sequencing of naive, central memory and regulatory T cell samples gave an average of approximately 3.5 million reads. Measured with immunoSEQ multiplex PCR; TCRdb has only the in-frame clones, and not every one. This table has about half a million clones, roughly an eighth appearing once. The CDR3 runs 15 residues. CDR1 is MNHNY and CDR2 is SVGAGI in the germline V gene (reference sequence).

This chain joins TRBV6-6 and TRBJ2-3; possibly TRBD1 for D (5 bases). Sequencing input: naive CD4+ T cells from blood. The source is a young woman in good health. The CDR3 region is CASNYQGAQGSPQYF. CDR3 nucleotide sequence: TGTGCCAGCAATTACCAAGGGGCCCAAGGTTCCCCGCAGTATTTT.